This TCR beta chain was identified in a study of cytomegalovirus exposure and HLA in healthy donors. PCR used 60 Vbeta primers and 13 Jbeta primers. Assay used: immunoSEQ multiplex PCR; TCRdb lists only in-frame clones, some missing. The table includes around 78,000 clones, roughly 83% detected once. The CDR3 loop spans 16 amino acids. From germline, CDR1 is SEHNR and CDR2 FQNEAQ (reference sequence). The sample taken for sequencing was PBMCs. The V and J genes are TRBV7-9 and TRBJ2-5; 9 bases fit TRBD2. The assigned J gene may be wrong: the sequence end matches TRBJ2-7 better. The sequence was collected from a woman aged 45 to 65 in good health and CMV-seronegative. Here the CDR3 DNA reads TGTGCCAGCAGCTTAGTCGGTAGCGGGAGTAGGTACGAGCAGTACTTC. It is translated as CASSLVGSGSRYEQYF.